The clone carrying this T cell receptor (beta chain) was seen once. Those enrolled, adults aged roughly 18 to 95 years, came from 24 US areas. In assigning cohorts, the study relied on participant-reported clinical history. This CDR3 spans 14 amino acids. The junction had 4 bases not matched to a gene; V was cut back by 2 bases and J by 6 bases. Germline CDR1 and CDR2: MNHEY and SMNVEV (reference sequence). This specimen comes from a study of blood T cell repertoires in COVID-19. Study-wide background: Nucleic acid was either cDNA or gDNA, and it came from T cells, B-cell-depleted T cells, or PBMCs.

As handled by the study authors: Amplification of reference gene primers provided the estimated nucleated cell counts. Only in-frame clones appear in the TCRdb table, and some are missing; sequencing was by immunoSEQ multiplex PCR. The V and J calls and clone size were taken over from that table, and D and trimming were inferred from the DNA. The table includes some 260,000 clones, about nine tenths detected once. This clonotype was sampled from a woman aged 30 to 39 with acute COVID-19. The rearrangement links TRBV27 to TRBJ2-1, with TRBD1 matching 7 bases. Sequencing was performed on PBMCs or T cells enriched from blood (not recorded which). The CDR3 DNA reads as TGTGCCAGCAGTTTACGGGCAGGGGGCAATGAGCAGTTCTTC. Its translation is CASSLRAGGNEQFF.